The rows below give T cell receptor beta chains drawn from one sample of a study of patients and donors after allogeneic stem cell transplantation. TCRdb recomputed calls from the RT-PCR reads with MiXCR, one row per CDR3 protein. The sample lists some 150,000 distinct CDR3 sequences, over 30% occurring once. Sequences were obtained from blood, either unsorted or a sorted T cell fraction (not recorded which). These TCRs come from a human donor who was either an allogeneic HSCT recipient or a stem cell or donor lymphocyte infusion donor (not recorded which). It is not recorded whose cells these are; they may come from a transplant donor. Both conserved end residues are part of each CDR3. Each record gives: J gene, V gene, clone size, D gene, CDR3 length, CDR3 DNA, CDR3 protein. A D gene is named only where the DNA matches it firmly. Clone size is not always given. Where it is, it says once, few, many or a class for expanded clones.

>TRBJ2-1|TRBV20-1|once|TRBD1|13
TGCAGTGCATGGGGACAGATCAACAATGAGCAGTTCTTC
CSAWGQINNEQFF
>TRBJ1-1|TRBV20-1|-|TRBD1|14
TGCAGTGCAGCCAGGGGGCGGGTGAACACTGAAGCTTTCTTT
CSAARGRVNTEAFF
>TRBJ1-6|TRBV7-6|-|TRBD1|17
TGTGCCAGCAGCTTAGACCCTTCCGGGACAGGGCGTTCACCCCTCCACTTT
CASSLDPSGTGRSPLHF
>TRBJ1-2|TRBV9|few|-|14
TGTGCCAGCAGCGTAGGCAGGCCCCCAAATGGCTACACCTTC
CASSVGRPPNGYTF
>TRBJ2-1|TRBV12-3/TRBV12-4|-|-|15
TGTGCCAGCAGTTTAGAAGGGACGCCGGCAAATGAGCAGTTCTTC
CASSLEGTPANEQFF
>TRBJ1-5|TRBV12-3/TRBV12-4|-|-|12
TGTGCCAGCAGCCAGGGTCGGCAGCCCCAGCATTTT
CASSQGRQPQHF
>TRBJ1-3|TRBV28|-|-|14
TGTGCCAGCAGTTTATCAGGGATGGGAAACACCATATATTTT
CASSLSGMGNTIYF
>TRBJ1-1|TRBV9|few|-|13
TGTGCCAGCAGCGGCGCTGGGAGGACTGAAGCTTTCTTT
CASSGAGRTEAFF
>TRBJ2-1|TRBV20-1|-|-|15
TGCAGTGCAGAAAGTGGCCTCCACATATACAATGAGCAGTTCTTC
CSAESGLHIYNEQFF
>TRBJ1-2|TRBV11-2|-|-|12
TGTGCCAGCAGCCGCCCTGTTTATGGCTACACCTTC
CASSRPVYGYTF
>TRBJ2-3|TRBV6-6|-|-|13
TGTGCCAGCAGGGTGACGGGCACAGATACGCAGTATTTT
CASRVTGTDTQYF
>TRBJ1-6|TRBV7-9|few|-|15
TGTGCCAGCAGCTCAGGGACAAGCAATAATTCACCCCTCCACTTT
CASSSGTSNNSPLHF
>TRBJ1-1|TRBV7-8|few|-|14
TGTGCCAGCAGCCCGTCGGCCATGAACACTGAAGCTTTCTTT
CASSPSAMNTEAFF
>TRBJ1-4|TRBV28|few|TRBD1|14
TGTGCCAGCCACTCTGATCGGGACAGGGAAAAACTGTTTTTT
CASHSDRDREKLFF
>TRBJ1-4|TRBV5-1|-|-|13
TGCGCCAGCAGCGAGGGCAAACCTGAAAAACTGTTTTTT
CASSEGKPEKLFF
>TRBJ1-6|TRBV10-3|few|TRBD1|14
TGTGCCATTTCCTTGGGACAGAATAATTCACCCCTCCACTTT
CAISLGQNNSPLHF
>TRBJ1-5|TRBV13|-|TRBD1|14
TGTGCCAGCAGCATAGGACAGGGAAATCAGCCCCAGCATTTT
CASSIGQGNQPQHF
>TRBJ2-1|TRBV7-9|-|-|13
TGTGCCAGCCTCCCAGGTTCCTACAATGAGCAGTTCTTC
CASLPGSYNEQFF
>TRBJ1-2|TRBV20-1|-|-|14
TGCAGTGCTAGAGCCACCGGGACACGCTATGGCTACACCTTC
CSARATGTRYGYTF
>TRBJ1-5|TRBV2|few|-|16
TGTGCCAGCAGCGGGGACCTTCAAAATAGCAATCAGCCCCAGCATTTT
CASSGDLQNSNQPQHF
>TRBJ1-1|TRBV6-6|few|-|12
TGTGCCAGCATGGGGGGTGGGACTGAAGCTTTCTTT
CASMGGGTEAFF
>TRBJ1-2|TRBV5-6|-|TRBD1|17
TGTGCCAGCAGCCGACCCGGGACAGGCGCCGGGGGCAATGGCTACACCTTC
CASSRPGTGAGGNGYTF
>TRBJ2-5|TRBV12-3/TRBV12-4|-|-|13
TGTGCCAGCAGTTTAGGATTTGCGGGGACCCAGTACTTC
CASSLGFAGTQYF
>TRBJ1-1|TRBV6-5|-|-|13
TGTGCCAGCAGTACGGGCCGCAACACTGAAGCTTTCTTT
CASSTGRNTEAFF
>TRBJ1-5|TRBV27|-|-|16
TGTGCCAGCAGTTTGCACAGGGAATTCGGCAATCAGCCCCAGCATTTT
CASSLHREFGNQPQHF
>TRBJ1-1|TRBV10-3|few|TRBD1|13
TGTGCCATCAGGGACAGGGAGAACACTGAAGCTTTCTTT
CAIRDRENTEAFF
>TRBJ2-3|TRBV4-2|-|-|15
TGTGCCAGCAGCCAAGGTCCCGGAGATTCCGATACGCAGTATTTT
CASSQGPGDSDTQYF
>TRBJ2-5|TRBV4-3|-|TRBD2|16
TGCGCCAGCAGCCAAGATCTAGCGGGGGGGCGGGAGACCCAGTACTTC
CASSQDLAGGRETQYF
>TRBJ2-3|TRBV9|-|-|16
TGTGCCAGCAGCGCAACCACCGGGAGACGCACAGATACGCAGTATTTT
CASSATTGRRTDTQYF
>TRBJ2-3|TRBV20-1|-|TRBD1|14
TGCAGTGCTACGACAGGGTTTAGCACAGATACGCAGTATTTT
CSATTGFSTDTQYF
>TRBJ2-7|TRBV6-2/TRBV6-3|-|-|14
TGTGCCAGCAGGACGACGGGGGCGGGCTACGAGCAGTACTTC
CASRTTGAGYEQYF
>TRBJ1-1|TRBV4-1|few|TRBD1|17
TGCGCCAGCAGCCAGGTCCGGGCGACAGGGATGGGTCCTGAAGCTTTCTTT
CASSQVRATGMGPEAFF
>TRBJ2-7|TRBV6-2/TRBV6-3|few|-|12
TGTGCCAGCAGTTACCTCGGGAGCGAGCAGTACTTC
CASSYLGSEQYF
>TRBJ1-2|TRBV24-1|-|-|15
TGTGCCACCAGTGACCCGAGGGTGGAGAACTATGGCTACACCTTC
CATSDPRVENYGYTF
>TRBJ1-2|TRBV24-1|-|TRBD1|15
TGTGCCACCAGCGCCGGGACCGGGACAGACTATGGCTACACCTTC
CATSAGTGTDYGYTF
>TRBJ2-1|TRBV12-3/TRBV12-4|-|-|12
TGTGCCAGCAGCCTGTCGGGCAATGAGCAGTTCTTC
CASSLSGNEQFF
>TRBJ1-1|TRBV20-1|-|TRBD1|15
TGCAGTGCTCCCGACAGGGGGCCGATGAACACTGAAGCTTTCTTT
CSAPDRGPMNTEAFF
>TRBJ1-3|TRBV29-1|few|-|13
TGCAGCGTACTCGGGGTCTCTGGAAACACCATATATTTT
CSVLGVSGNTIYF
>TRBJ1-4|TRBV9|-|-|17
TGTGCCAGCAGCGTAGAGGGAGGGCAGTTGGCTAATGAAAAACTGTTTTTT
CASSVEGGQLANEKLFF
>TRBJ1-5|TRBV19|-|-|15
TGTGCCAGTAGTATCCAGGAGCGGAGCAATCAGCCCCAGCATTTT
CASSIQERSNQPQHF
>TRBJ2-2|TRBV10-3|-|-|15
TGTGCCATTAACGGGGGTGCCGAGAACACCGGGGAGCTGTTTTTT
CAINGGAENTGELFF
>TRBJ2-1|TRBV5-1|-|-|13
TGCGCCAGCAGTGCGGGCTCCTACAATGAGCAGTTCTTC
CASSAGSYNEQFF
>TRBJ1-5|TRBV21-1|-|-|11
TGTGCCAGCAGCACCGTCCCGCCCCAGCATTTT
CASSTVPPQHF
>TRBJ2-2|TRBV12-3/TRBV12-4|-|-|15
TGTGCCAGCATAGGTGAACGCGCGAACACCGGGGAGCTGTTTTTT
CASIGERANTGELFF
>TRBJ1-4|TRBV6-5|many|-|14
TGTGCCAGCAGTTACTCGACAGATAGGGAAAAACTGTTTTTT
CASSYSTDREKLFF